Below are 15 T cell receptor beta chains sequenced from a single sample in a study of T cell responses to AZD1222 COVID-19 vaccine. Measured with immunoSEQ multiplex PCR; TCRdb has only the in-frame clones, and not every one. The table includes roughly 100,000 clones, approximately 88% detected once. Here the sequenced sample was peripheral blood, taken on day 0 of AZD1222 vaccination. The receptors stem from an adult in good health.

The V gene is TRBV19, the J gene TRBJ2-3, with 9 bases aligning to TRBD2. Looked up from germline, CDR1 is LNHDA and CDR2 is SQIVND (reference sequence). This CDR3 contains 15 residues. Trimming removed 6 bases from V and 1 base from J; junction bases left unmatched: 5. CDR3 in amino acids: CASRDSGGRTDTQYF. The CDR3 DNA reads as TGTGCCAGTAGGGATAGCGGGGGACGCACAGATACGCAGTATTTT.

The chain has TRBV3-1 (or the pseudogene TRBV3-2) and TRBJ1-5, with D uncertain. V was clipped by 3 bases and J by 3 bases, with 12 bases between them. Germline V lookup: CDR1 LGHDT, CDR2 YNNKEL (reference sequence). The CDR3 spans 15 residues. CDR3 sequence reads: CASSHMTGFNQPQHF. CDR3 sequence (DNA): TGTGCCAGCAGCCATATGACGGGGTTCAATCAGCCCCAGCATTTT.

V usage is TRBV6-5 and J usage is TRBJ1-1, with 9 bases that match TRBD1. The trim removed 4 bases at V and 8 bases at J, leaving 8 bases unmatched. The CDR3 covers 14 residues. CDR1 is MNHEY, CDR2 SVGAGI, per germline. The CDR3 sequence: CASSSDRGTTEAFF. The CDR3 bases are TGTGCCAGCAGTTCGGACAGGGGTACTACCGAAGCTTTCTTT.

The rearrangement joins TRBV5-4 to TRBJ2-5; TRBD2 is a possible D gene (6 bases). The ends were cut back, 5 bases at V and 5 bases at J, with 13 bases in the middle. The CDR3 covers 13 residues. Germline V CDR1 and CDR2: SGHNT, YYREEE (reference sequence). The chain's CDR3 is CASRRLEVETQYF. The CDR3 nucleotides are TGTGCCAGCAGGAGACTAGAGGTGGAGACCCAGTACTTC.

The gene calls are TRBV18 and TRBJ1-1; D ambiguous. Trimming left V 3 bases short and J 5 bases short, with 13 bases between. The CDR3 runs to 14 residues. Germline V gives CDR1 KGHSH, CDR2 LQKENI. DNA for the CDR3: TGTGCCAGCTCACCTTTACAGCGGGAAACTGAAGCTTTCTTT. Translated: CASSPLQRETEAFF.

The chain combines TRBV20-1 with TRBJ2-1; no definite D call. This CDR3 has 11 amino acids. V was shortened by 0 bases and J by 8 bases, with 5 bases between the two germline ends. Germline V CDR1 and CDR2: DFQATT, SNEGSKA (reference sequence). The CDR3 nucleotides are TGCAGTGCTAGAGATTGGGATGAGCAGTTCTTC. Amino acids: CSARDWDEQFF.

The chain couples TRBV7-9 to TRBJ2-1; possible D gene TRBD2, 6 bases. The CDR3 extends over 17 amino acids. The germline V and J ends were trimmed by 6 bases and 0 bases, with 18 bases remaining between them. CDR1 is SEHNR, CDR2 FQNEAQ, per germline (reference sequence). Here the CDR3 reads CASSDRGRGSSYNEQFF. The CDR3 nucleotides read TGTGCCAGCAGTGACCGGGGTCGGGGGAGCTCCTACAATGAGCAGTTCTTC.

This clone was counted only a few times. CDR3 protein: CASSKRGTQEAFF. CDR3 sequence (DNA): TGTGCCAGCAGTAAACGGGGGACACAAGAAGCTTTCTTT. The gene calls are TRBV6-5 and TRBJ1-1, with a possible D match to TRBD1 (6 bases). This CDR3 contains 13 residues. The V end lost 5 bases, the J end lost 8 bases, and 15 bases lay between the germline ends. Germline CDR1 MNHEY, CDR2 SVGAGI.

The rearrangement uses TRBV7-2 and TRBJ2-5, with TRBD2 identical over 11 bases. The CDR3 has 15 amino acids. Germline CDR1 and CDR2: SGHTA and FQGNSA. Trimming removed 6 bases from V and 3 bases from J; junction bases left unmatched: 6. CDR3 sequence: CASRQTSGVEETQYF. CDR3 bases: TGTGCCAGCAGACAGACTAGCGGGGTCGAAGAGACCCAGTACTTC. The full variable domain, rest sourced from reference TRBV7-2 and TRBJ2-5, is GAGVSQSPSNKVTEKGKDVELRCDPISGHTALYWYRQSLGQGLEFLIYFQGNSAPDKSGLPSDRFSAERTGGSVSTLTIQRTQQEDSAVYLCASRQTSGVEETQYFGPGTRLLVL.

This clone came up a few times. This sequence joins TRBV4-3 and TRBJ2-7; D may be TRBD1 (6 bases). CDR3 length equals 15 residues. Germline CDR1 LGHNA, CDR2 YSLEER. Trimming shortened V by 3 bases and J by 6 bases, and 18 bases separated the two germline ends. The CDR3 loop is CASSQARGGLGEQYF. In DNA, the CDR3 is TGCGCCAGCAGCCAGGCCCGTGGGGGCCTAGGCGAGCAGTACTTC.

The genes are TRBV5-4 and TRBJ1-3, with TRBD1 identical over 8 bases. The junction had 6 bases not matched to a gene; V was cut back by 4 bases and J by 0 bases. The CDR3 loop spans 16 amino acids. Germline lookup yields CDR1 SGHNT and CDR2 YYREEE (reference sequence). DNA of the CDR3: TGTGCCAGCAGCCCCGGACAGGGTCTCTCTGGAAACACCATATATTTT. Protein product: CASSPGQGLSGNTIYF.

The genes are TRBV11-2 and TRBJ2-2; weak D call: TRBD1 (6 bases). CDR1 is SGHAT and CDR2 is FQNNGV in the germline V gene. The CDR3 covers 17 residues. The ends were cut back, 6 bases at V and 0 bases at J, with 17 bases in the middle. Here the CDR3 reads CASRPINRAPNTGELFF. In DNA, the CDR3 is TGTGCCAGCAGACCAATCAACAGGGCCCCGAACACCGGGGAGCTGTTTTTT.

This rearrangement joins TRBV7-9 to TRBJ2-7, with D perhaps TRBD1 (5 bases). The V gene lost 1 base and the J gene lost 5 bases, with 6 bases spanning the gap. This CDR3 is 12 amino acids long. Germline V gives CDR1 SEHNR, CDR2 FQNEAQ (reference sequence). CDR3 residues: CASSLEGNEQYF. CDR3 in DNA: TGTGCCAGCAGCTTAGAGGGGAACGAGCAGTACTTC.

This clone has a single count. The chain joins TRBV19 to TRBJ2-2, with D hard to call. This CDR3 is 12 amino acids long. V shed 7 bases and J shed 3 bases, with 6 bases lying between them. Germline V gives CDR1 LNHDA, CDR2 SQIVND (reference sequence). This CDR3 reads CASTRDTGELFF. The DNA of the CDR3 is TGTGCCAGTACTCGAGACACCGGGGAGCTGTTTTTT. Based on the CDR3 plus reference TRBV19 and TRBJ2-2, the full variable domain is DGGITQSPKYLFRKEGQNVTLSCEQNLNHDAMYWYRQDPGQGLRLIYYSQIVNDFQKGDIAEGYSVSREKKESFPLTVTSAQKNPTAFYLCASTRDTGELFFGEGSRLTVL.

The V call is TRBV19, the J call TRBJ1-6; tentatively, D is TRBD1 (6 bases). This CDR3 spans 14 amino acids. With 3 bases removed from V and 7 bases from J, the gap between germline ends came to 10 bases. The germline V gene encodes CDR1 LNHDA and CDR2 SQIVND (reference sequence). The CDR3 protein is CASSIGQKNSPLHF. CDR3 in DNA: TGTGCCAGTAGTATCGGACAGAAGAATTCACCCCTCCACTTT.